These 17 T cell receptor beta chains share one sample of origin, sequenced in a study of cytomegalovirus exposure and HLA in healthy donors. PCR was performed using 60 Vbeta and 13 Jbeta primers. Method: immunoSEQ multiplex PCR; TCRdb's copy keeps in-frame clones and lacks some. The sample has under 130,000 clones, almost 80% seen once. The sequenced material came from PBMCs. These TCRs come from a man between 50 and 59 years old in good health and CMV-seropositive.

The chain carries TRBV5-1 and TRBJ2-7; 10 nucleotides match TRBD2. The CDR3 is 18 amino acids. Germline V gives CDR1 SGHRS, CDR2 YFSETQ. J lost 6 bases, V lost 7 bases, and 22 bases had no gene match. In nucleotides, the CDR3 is TGCGCCAGCCCCGACAGGGGCAAGCGGGAGGGCCGAAAGGGCGAGCAGTACTTC. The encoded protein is CASPDRGKREGRKGEQYF.

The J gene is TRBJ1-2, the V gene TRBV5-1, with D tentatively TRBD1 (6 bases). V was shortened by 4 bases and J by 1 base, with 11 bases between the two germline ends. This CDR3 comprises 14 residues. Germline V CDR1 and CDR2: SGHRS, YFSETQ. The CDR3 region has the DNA TGCGCCAGCAGCCCGGCGGACAGTAACTATGGCTACACCTTC. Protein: CASSPADSNYGYTF.

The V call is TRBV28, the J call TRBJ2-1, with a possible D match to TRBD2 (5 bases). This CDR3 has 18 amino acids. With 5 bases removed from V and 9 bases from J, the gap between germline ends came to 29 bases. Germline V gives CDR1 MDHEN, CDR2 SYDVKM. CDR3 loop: CASSPPLFGTPEVSEQFF. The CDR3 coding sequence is TGTGCCAGCAGTCCCCCCCTTTTCGGCACCCCGGAGGTGAGTGAGCAGTTCTTC.

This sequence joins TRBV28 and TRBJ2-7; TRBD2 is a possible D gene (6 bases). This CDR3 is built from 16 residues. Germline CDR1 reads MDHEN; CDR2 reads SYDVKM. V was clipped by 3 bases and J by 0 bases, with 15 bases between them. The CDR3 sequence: CASSLGPPGLSYEQYF. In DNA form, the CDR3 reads TGTGCCAGCAGTTTGGGGCCCCCGGGACTCTCCTACGAGCAGTACTTC.

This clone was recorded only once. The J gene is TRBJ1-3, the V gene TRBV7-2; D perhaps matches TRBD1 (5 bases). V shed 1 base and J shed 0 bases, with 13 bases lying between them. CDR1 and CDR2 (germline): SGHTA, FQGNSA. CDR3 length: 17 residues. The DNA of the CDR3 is TGTGCCAGCAGCTTAGGTTCCCGGGGGACCTCTGGAAACACCATATATTTT. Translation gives CASSLGSRGTSGNTIYF.

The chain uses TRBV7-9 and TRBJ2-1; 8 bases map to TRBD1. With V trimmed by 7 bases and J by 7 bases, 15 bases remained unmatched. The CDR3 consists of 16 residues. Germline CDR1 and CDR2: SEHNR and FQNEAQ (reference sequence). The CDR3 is CASNDQGAFGGNEQFF. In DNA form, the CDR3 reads TGTGCCAGCAACGACCAGGGGGCGTTCGGTGGGAATGAGCAGTTCTTC.

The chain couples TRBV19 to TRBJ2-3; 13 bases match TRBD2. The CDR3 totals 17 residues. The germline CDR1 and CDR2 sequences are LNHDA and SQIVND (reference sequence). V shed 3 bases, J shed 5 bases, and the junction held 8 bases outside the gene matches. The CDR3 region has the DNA TGTGCCAGTAGTATTGGGGGACTAGCGGGATTTGTAGATACGCAGTATTTT. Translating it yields CASSIGGLAGFVDTQYF.

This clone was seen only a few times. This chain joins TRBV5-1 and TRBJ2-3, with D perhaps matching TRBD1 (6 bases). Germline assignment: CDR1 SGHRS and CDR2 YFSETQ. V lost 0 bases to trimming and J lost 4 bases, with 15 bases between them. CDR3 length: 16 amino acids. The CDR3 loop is CASSLVGHSGADTQYF. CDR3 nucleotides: TGCGCCAGCAGCTTGGTGGGACACTCCGGGGCAGATACGCAGTATTTT.

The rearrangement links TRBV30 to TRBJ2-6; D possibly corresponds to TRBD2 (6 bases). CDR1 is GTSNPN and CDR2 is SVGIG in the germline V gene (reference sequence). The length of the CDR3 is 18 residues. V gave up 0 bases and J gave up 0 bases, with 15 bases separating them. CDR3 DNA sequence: TGTGCCTGGAGTGTACTGCGGGGTTCGGACTCTGGGGCCAACGTCCTGACTTTC. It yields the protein CAWSVLRGSDSGANVLTF.

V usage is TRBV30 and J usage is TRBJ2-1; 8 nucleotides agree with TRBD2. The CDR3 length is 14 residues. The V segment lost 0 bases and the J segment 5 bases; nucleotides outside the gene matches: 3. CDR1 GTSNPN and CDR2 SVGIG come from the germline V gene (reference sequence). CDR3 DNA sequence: TGTGCCTGGAGTGTGGTAGCGGGACACAATGAGCAGTTCTTC. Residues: CAWSVVAGHNEQFF.

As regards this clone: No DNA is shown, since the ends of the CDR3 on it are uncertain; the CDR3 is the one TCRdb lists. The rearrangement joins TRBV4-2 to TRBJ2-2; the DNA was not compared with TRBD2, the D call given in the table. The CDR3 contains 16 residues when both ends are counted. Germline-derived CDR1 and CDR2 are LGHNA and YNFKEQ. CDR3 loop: CASSQVQREIPGSCFF.

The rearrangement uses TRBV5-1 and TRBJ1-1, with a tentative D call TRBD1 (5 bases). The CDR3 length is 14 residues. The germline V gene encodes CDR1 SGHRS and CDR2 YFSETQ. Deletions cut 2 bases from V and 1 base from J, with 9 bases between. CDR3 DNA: TGCGCCAGCAGCTTCGCAGGGCGGAACACTGAAGCTTTCTTT. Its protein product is CASSFAGRNTEAFF.

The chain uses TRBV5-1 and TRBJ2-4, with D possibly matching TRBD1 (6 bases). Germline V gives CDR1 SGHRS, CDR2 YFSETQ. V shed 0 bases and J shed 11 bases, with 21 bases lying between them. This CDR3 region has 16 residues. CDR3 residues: CASSLAQAGQSSVQYF. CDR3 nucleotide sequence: TGCGCCAGCAGCTTGGCCCAGGCTGGACAGTCCTCCGTTCAGTACTTC.

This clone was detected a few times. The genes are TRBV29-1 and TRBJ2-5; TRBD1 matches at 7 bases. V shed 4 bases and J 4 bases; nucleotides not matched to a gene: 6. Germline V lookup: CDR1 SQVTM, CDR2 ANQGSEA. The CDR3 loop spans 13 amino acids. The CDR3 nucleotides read TGCAGCGTTGCCCCCGGGACAGCAGAGACCCAGTACTTC. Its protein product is CSVAPGTAETQYF. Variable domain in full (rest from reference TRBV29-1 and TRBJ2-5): SAVISQKPSRDICQRGTSLTIQCQVDSQVTMMFWYRQQPGQSLTLIATANQGSEATYESGFVIDKFPISRPNLTFSTLTVSNMSPEDSSIYLCSVAPGTAETQYFGPGTRLLVL.

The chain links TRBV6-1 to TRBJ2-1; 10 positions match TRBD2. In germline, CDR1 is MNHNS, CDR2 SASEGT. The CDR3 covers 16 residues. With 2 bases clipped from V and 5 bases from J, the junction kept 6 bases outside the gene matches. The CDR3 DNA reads TGTGCCAGCAGTGAACGGCGGACTAGCGGAAACAATGAGCAGTTCTTC. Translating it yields CASSERRTSGNNEQFF.

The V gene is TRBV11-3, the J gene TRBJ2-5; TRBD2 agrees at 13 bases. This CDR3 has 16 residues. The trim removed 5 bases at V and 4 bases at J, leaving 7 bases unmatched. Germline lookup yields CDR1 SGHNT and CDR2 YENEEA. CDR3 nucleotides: TGTGCCAGCAGCCCGGGGACTAGCGGGAAAGTAGAGACCCAGTACTTC. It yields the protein CASSPGTSGKVETQYF.

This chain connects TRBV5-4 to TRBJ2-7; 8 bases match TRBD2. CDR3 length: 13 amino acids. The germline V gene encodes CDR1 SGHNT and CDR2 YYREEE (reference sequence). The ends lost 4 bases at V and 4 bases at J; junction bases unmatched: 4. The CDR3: CASSQGLAYEQYF. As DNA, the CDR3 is TGTGCCAGCAGCCAAGGACTAGCATACGAGCAGTACTTC.